The 3 T cell receptor beta chains reported below all come from one sample, sequenced in a study of cytomegalovirus exposure and HLA in healthy donors. A multiplex PCR was run with 60 Vbeta primers and 13 Jbeta primers. Clones were read by immunoSEQ multiplex PCR, and TCRdb kept only the in-frame ones, dropping some. In the table there are 200,000 or so clones, 78% of which are singletons. The sequenced sample consisted of PBMCs. The receptors stem from a woman aged 30 to 39 in good health and CMV-seropositive.

V gene TRBV15 combines with J gene TRBJ1-2; D gene ambiguous. The CDR3 contains 16 residues. V dropped 1 base and J dropped 3 bases, with 15 bases sitting between them. Germline V gene lookup returns CDR1 LNHNV and CDR2 YYDKDF (reference sequence). The chain's CDR3 is CATSRVGHSPYYGYTF. The CDR3 DNA is TGTGCCACCAGCAGAGTTGGTCATAGTCCCTACTATGGCTACACCTTC.

The rearrangement joins TRBV28 to TRBJ1-5; 7 bases are a match to TRBD1. V shed 10 bases, J shed 4 bases, and the junction held 4 bases outside the gene matches. Looked up from germline, CDR1 is MDHEN and CDR2 is SYDVKM. The CDR3 contains 12 residues. CDR3: CATRDRNQPQHF. CDR3 nucleotide sequence: TGTGCCACCCGGGACAGAAATCAGCCCCAGCATTTT.

The chain couples TRBV9 to TRBJ2-3; 8 positions agree with TRBD2. Germline V CDR1 and CDR2: SGDLS, YYNGEE. V dropped 0 bases and J dropped 3; count of bases not matched to a gene: 6. The CDR3 length is 16 residues. CDR3 in amino acids: CASSVGERGLTDTQYF. CDR3 in DNA: TGTGCCAGCAGCGTAGGGGAGCGGGGGTTAACAGATACGCAGTATTTT.